This T cell receptor (beta chain) is drawn from a study of cytomegalovirus exposure and HLA in healthy donors. V was pared by 2 bases and J by 6 bases, with 15 bases of the junction left unmatched. Per germline, CDR1 SGHNT and CDR2 YYREEE (reference sequence). CDR3 length: 17 amino acids. The PCR was carried out with 60 Vbeta primers and 13 Jbeta primers. Profiling relied on immunoSEQ multiplex PCR, and the TCRdb table lists in-frame clones only, not all of them. The table lists 130,000 to 150,000 clones, 55% to 70% of them singletons. Sample: PBMCs. This sequence joins TRBV5-4 and TRBJ2-7; 9 bases align to TRBD1. The source is a woman aged 25 to 39 in good health and CMV-seropositive. The CDR3 sequence: CASSLTGGATSVGEQYF. The CDR3 DNA is TGTGCCAGCAGCTTAACAGGGGGCGCAACTTCGGTGGGCGAGCAGTACTTC.